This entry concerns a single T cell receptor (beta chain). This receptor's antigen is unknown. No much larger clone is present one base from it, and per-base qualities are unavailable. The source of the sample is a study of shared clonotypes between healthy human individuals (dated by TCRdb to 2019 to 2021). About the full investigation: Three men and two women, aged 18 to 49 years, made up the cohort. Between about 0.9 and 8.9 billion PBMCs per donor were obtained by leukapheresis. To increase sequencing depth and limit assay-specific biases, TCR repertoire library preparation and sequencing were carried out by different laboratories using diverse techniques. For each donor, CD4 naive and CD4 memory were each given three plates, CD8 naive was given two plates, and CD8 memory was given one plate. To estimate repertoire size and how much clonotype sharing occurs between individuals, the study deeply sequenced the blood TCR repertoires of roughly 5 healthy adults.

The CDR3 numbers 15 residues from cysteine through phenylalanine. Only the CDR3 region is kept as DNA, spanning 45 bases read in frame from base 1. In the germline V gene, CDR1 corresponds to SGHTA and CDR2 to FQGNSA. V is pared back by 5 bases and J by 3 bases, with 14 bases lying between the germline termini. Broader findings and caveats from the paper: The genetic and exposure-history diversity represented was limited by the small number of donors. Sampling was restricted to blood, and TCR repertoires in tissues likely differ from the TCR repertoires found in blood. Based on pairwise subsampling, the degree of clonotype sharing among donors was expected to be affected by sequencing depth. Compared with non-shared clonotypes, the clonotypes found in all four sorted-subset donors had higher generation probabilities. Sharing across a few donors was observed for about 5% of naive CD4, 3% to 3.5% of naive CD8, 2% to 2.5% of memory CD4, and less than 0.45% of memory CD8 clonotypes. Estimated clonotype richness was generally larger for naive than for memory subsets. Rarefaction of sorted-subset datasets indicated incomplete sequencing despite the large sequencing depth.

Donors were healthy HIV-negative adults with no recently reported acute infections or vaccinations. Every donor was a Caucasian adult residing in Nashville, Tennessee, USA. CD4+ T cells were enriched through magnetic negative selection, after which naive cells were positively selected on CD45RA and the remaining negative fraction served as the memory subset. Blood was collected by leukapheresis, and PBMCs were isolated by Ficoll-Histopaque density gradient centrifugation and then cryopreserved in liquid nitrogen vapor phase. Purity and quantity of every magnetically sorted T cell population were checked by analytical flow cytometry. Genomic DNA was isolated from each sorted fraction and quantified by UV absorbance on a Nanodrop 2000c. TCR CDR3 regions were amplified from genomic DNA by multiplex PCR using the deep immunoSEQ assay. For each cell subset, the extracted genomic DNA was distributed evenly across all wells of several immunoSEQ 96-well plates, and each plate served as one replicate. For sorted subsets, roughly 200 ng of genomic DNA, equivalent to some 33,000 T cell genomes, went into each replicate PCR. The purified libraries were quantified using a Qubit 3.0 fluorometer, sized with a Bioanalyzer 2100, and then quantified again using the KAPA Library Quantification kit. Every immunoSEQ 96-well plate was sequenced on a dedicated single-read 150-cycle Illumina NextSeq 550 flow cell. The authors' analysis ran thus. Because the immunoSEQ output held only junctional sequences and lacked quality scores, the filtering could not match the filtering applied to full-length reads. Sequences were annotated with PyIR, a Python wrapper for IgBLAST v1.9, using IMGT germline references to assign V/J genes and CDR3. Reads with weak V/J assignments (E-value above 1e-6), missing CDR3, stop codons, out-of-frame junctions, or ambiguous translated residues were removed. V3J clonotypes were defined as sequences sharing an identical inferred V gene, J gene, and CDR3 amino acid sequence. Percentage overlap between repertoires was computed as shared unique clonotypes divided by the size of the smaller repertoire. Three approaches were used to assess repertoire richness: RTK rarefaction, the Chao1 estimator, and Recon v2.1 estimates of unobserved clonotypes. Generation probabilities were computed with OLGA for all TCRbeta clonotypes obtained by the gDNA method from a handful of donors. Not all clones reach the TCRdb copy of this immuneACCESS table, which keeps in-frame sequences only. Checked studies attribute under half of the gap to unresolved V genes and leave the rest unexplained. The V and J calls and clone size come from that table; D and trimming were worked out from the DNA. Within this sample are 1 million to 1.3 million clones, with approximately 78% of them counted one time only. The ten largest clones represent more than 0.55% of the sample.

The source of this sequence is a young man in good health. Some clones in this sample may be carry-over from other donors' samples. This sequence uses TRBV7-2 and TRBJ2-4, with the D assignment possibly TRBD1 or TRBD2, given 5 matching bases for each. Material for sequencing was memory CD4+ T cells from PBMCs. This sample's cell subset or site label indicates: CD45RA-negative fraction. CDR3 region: CASSPLRGDKNIQYF. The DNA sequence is TGTGCCAGCAGCCCCCTGCGAGGGGACAAAAACATTCAGTACTTC.